The 16 T cell receptor beta chains presented below share a single source sample, sequenced in a study of blood T cell repertoires in COVID-19. Repertoires were generated with immunoSEQ multiplex PCR, while TCRdb's copy carries only in-frame clones and drops some. The sample records 200,000 to 250,000 clones, 75% to 90% being singletons. Sequencing input: peripheral blood. All receptors come from a woman in her twenties or thirties who had recovered from COVID-19.

The V gene is TRBV9, the J gene TRBJ2-1; tentative D call: TRBD2 (6 bases). There are 15 residues in the CDR3. Germline assignment: CDR1 SGDLS and CDR2 YYNGEE. Deletions cut 2 bases from V and 5 bases from J, with 14 bases between. The chain's CDR3 is CASSVETAGHNEQFF. The CDR3 region has the DNA TGTGCCAGCAGCGTGGAGACAGCGGGTCACAATGAGCAGTTCTTC.

The chain is built from TRBV30 and TRBJ2-7; 11 bases match TRBD2. Germline-derived CDR1 and CDR2 are GTSNPN and SVGIG (reference sequence). The CDR3 has 14 amino acids. The J segment lost 2 bases and the V segment lost 3 bases, leaving 3 bases of the junction unmatched. The CDR3 sequence: CAWRVAGGPYEQYF. The CDR3, as DNA: TGTGCCTGGAGAGTAGCGGGGGGGCCCTACGAGCAGTACTTC. Supplemented by reference TRBV30 and TRBJ2-7, the full variable domain reads SQTIHQWPATLVQPVGSPLSLECTVEGTSNPNLYWYRQAAGRGLQLLFYSVGIGQISSEVPQNLSASRPQDRQFILSSKKLLLSDSGFYLCAWRVAGGPYEQYFGPGTRLTVT.

In its sample, this clone was seen once. The chain carries TRBV7-2 and TRBJ1-2; D not resolved. The germline CDR1 and CDR2 sequences are SGHTA and FQGNSA. The CDR3 has 12 residues. Trimming removed 5 bases at V and 2 bases at J, with 6 bases between. CDR3 nucleotide sequence: TGTGCCAGCAGCACCTACAACTATGGCTACACCTTC. This sequence encodes CASSTYNYGYTF.

This rearrangement joins TRBV2 to TRBJ2-5, with D perhaps TRBD1 (7 bases). The V and J ends lost 6 bases and 4 bases respectively, with 30 bases between them. This CDR3 spans 19 amino acids. The germline CDR1 and CDR2 sequences are SNHLY and FYNNEI. CDR3 nucleotides: TGTGCCAGCAGGCCGTCGACAGGGCTCGGGACGTTCGGGGGAGAGACCCAGTACTTC. Translating gives CASRPSTGLGTFGGETQYF.

The J gene is TRBJ2-1, the V gene TRBV6-5; a weak D match, TRBD1 (6 bases). V was clipped by 7 bases and J by 7 bases, with 20 bases between them. The CDR3 contains 15 residues. Germline CDR1 is MNHEY and CDR2 is SVGAGI. The chain's CDR3 is CASTPGPRGGNEQFF. CDR3 DNA sequence: TGTGCCAGCACCCCCGGGCCCAGGGGCGGTAATGAGCAGTTCTTC.

The rearrangement uses TRBV5-1 and TRBJ1-6; D unclear. The CDR3 is 15 amino acids. The V and J ends lost 1 base and 8 bases respectively, with 13 bases between them. Germline CDR1 is SGHRS and CDR2 is YFSETQ. The CDR3 protein is CASSLSRVLDSPLHF. The CDR3, as DNA: TGCGCCAGCAGCTTGTCGAGGGTTTTGGATTCACCCCTCCACTTT.

The rearrangement joins TRBV3-1 (or the pseudogene TRBV3-2) to TRBJ1-1; TRBD1 matches at 7 bases. Germline CDR1 and CDR2: LGHDT and YNNKEL (reference sequence). There are 14 residues in the CDR3. Trimming at V came to 2 bases and at J to 3 bases, leaving 3 bases not matched to a gene. The CDR3 reads CASSQRDRDTEAFF. Here the CDR3 DNA reads TGTGCCAGCAGCCAAAGAGACAGGGACACTGAAGCTTTCTTT.

For this clone: Other DNA sequences within the sample encode an identical CDR3. The chain is built from TRBV5-1 and TRBJ1-3; D is unclear. The CDR3 is 15 amino acids. V gave up 0 bases and J gave up 0 bases, with 7 bases separating them. Germline values: CDR1 SGHRS, CDR2 YFSETQ. The CDR3, as DNA: TGCGCCAGCAGCTTGGCTGGGAGCTCTGGAAACACCATATATTTT. It yields the protein CASSLAGSSGNTIYF.

The V call is TRBV24-1, the J call TRBJ1-2, with D tentatively TRBD1 (6 bases). CDR1 is KGHDR, CDR2 SFDVKD, per germline. The CDR3 length is 15 residues. The ends were cut back, 8 bases at V and 0 bases at J, with 15 bases in the middle. CDR3 sequence reads: CATTLDRPPNYGYTF. The CDR3 region has the DNA TGTGCCACCACCTTAGACAGGCCCCCTAACTATGGCTACACCTTC.

The chain combines TRBV6-1 with TRBJ2-3; TRBD2 aligns across 13 bases. The CDR3 is made up of 16 amino acids. Germline V gives CDR1 MNHNS, CDR2 SASEGT. Germline trimming cut 3 bases from V and 4 bases from J; bases unmatched to any gene: 4. CDR3 amino acids: CASSDRGLAGADTQYF. CDR3 bases: TGTGCCAGCAGTGACCGCGGACTAGCGGGGGCAGATACGCAGTATTTT.

The sample holds one count of this clone. This chain uses TRBV2 with TRBJ1-6; D is uncertain. Per the germline V gene, CDR1 is SNHLY and CDR2 is FYNNEI. This CDR3 is built from 15 residues. V dropped 1 base and J dropped 10 bases, with 14 bases sitting between them. DNA of the CDR3: TGTGCCAGCAGTGAAGGGAGGGCGTCAGCCTCACCCCTCCACTTT. Translation gives CASSEGRASASPLHF.

The rearrangement uses TRBV5-1 and TRBJ1-4; no definite D call. The CDR3 has 16 residues. Germline V gene data show CDR1 as SGHRS and CDR2 as YFSETQ. The V end was cut by 0 bases, the J end by 8 bases, with 17 bases between. CDR3: CASSLGQTAREEKLFF. The DNA for the CDR3 is TGCGCCAGCAGCTTGGGGCAGACGGCCCGGGAGGAAAAACTGTTTTTT.

This chain uses TRBV20-1 with TRBJ1-5; D unresolved. V was pared by 3 bases and J by 6 bases, with 15 bases between. The CDR3 runs to 14 residues. CDR1 and CDR2 (germline): DFQATT, SNEGSKA (reference sequence). The CDR3 region is CSASGVTRGQPQHF. The CDR3 region has the DNA TGCAGTGCTAGTGGGGTGACCCGGGGTCAGCCCCAGCATTTT.

The rearrangement joins TRBV27 to TRBJ2-3, with 10 bases matching TRBD2. Germline values: CDR1 MNHEY, CDR2 SMNVEV (reference sequence). Germline trimming cut 0 bases from V and 5 bases from J; bases unmatched to any gene: 8. The CDR3 totals 17 residues. CDR3 nucleotide sequence: TGTGCCAGCAGTTTATCTCAGCGGGGGGGAACCAGAGATACGCAGTATTTT. Protein sequence: CASSLSQRGGTRDTQYF.

This clone was seen only a few times. The chain combines TRBV27 with TRBJ1-5; D ambiguous. Germline assignment: CDR1 MNHEY and CDR2 SMNVEV (reference sequence). This CDR3 region has 14 residues. Trimming pared 6 bases from V and 3 bases from J, leaving 12 bases between. CDR3 bases: TGTGCCAGCAGCAGGCAGTTGGACAATCAGCCCCAGCATTTT. Amino acid sequence: CASSRQLDNQPQHF.

The chain has TRBV5-1 and TRBJ2-3; D perhaps matches TRBD2 (5 bases). The CDR3 is 13 residues long. Germline lookup yields CDR1 SGHRS and CDR2 YFSETQ. V lost 5 bases to trimming and J lost 4 bases, with 11 bases between them. The CDR3 DNA sequence: TGCGCCAGCAGTGGGGTCGGGGCAGATACGCAGTATTTT. Amino acids: CASSGVGADTQYF.